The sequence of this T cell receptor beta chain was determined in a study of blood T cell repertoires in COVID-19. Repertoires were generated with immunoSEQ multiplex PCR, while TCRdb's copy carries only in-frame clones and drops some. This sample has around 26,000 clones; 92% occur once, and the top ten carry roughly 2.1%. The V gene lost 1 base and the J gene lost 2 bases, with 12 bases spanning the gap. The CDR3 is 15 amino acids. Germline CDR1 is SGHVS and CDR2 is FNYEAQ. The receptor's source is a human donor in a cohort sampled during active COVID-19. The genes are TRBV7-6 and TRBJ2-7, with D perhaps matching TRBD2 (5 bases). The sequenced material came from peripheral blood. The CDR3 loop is CASSLGGSVTYEQYF. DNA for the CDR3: TGTGCCAGCAGCTTAGGGGGTAGCGTGACCTACGAGCAGTACTTC.